The T cell receptor beta chain under discussion was sequenced for a study of CD8 T cell repertoires and HIV-1 epitope variants. Looking at the study overall: Separate wells received one of Twenty-five Gag or Nef variant peptides. Epitopes were three Gag families plus Nef HW9 and YT9. The baseline condition was 1M T cells left uncultured.

There are a few counts of this clone. The antigen is not known. The germline gives CDR1 SGHRS, CDR2 YFSETQ. V dropped 3 bases and J dropped 10 bases, with 20 bases sitting between them. The CDR3 runs 16 residues. Sequenced by immunoSEQ multiplex PCR; TCRdb stores in-frame clones only, minus some. The table lists about 3,200 clones, 50% to 70% of them singletons. The TCR comes from a male donor with HIV. Material for sequencing was cultured CD8+ T cells derived from PBMCs. This chain connects TRBV5-1 to TRBJ1-6; possibly TRBD1 for D (6 bases). The CDR3 DNA reads TGCGCCAGCAGCTCGGGACAAACGTCGTACGGGTCACCCCTCCACTTT. It encodes CASSSGQTSYGSPLHF.